This T cell receptor beta chain comes out of a study of T cell changes during pregnancy in multiple sclerosis. Profiled with immunoSEQ multiplex PCR; TCRdb holds only in-frame clones, not every one. Found here are around 36,000 clones, around 94% of them singletons; the top ten hold 0.95% to 1.5%. CDR3 length equals 14 residues. Trimming stripped 0 bases from V and 6 bases from J, with 10 bases between. Germline V gives CDR1 SGDLS, CDR2 YYNGEE. The sequence derives from a female donor with multiple sclerosis, enrolled in a pregnancy study. The material sequenced was peripheral blood, taken before pregnancy. This chain uses TRBV9 with TRBJ2-1; the D is unclear. The CDR3 region is CASSVAPGTNEQFF. The DNA of the CDR3 is TGTGCCAGCAGCGTAGCCCCAGGTACCAATGAGCAGTTCTTC.